This T cell receptor (beta chain) was observed in a study of blood T cell repertoires in COVID-19. The wider study: The United States, Italy and Spain supplied acute and convalescent COVID-19 samples.

Original methodology: Cell counts per sample came from amplifying reference gene primers. TCRdb's table, derived via immunoSEQ multiplex PCR, lists solely in-frame clones and lacks some. That table supplies the V and J calls and clone size; D and trimming were determined from the DNA. Among around 140,000 clones listed, roughly 79% were seen once. This clone was seen once. The CDR3 contains 17 residues. Trimming took 3 bases from V and 5 from J; bases not matched to a gene: 11. Germline values: CDR1 SGHVT, CDR2 SQSDAQ. Material for sequencing was peripheral blood. The clonotype comes from a woman aged 60-75 years with acute or convalescent COVID-19. This rearrangement joins TRBV7-4 to TRBJ2-7, with 12 positions matching TRBD2. In DNA, the CDR3 is TGTGCCAGCAGCTTTAGCCTAGCGGGAGGGTGGGAGGACGAGCAGTACTTC. Translation: CASSFSLAGGWEDEQYF.